A selection of T cell receptor beta chains follows, all from one sample in a study of shared clonotypes between healthy human individuals. The data were produced by immunoSEQ multiplex PCR, yet TCRdb's version contains in-frame clones alone and is incomplete. The table has more than 400,000 clones, about 84% seen once. The sequenced sample consisted of PBMCs. These receptor sequences come from a woman aged 40 to 55 in good health. Some clones in this sample may be carry-over from other donors' samples. Both conserved end residues are part of each CDR3. The D gene is left open where the match is weak. A clone size is listed for some rows: how often the clone was seen (once, few, many), or a class if it is expanded.

v_gene	abundance	j_gene	d_gene	CDR3nt	CDR3aa
TRBV7-3	NA	TRBJ2-7	NA	TGTGCCAGCGGAGAGGTAAACCGCTGGCAGTACTTC	CASGEVNRWQYF
TRBV10-2	NA	TRBJ2-7	TRBD2	TGCGCCAGCAGTGCTAGCGGACGCTCCTACGAGCAGTACTTC	CASSASGRSYEQYF
TRBV4-3	NA	TRBJ2-5	TRBD2	TGCGCCAGCAGCCAAGAAGGACTAGCGGGGGAGGGAGAGACCCAGTACTTC	CASSQEGLAGEGETQYF
TRBV5-1	NA	TRBJ1-1	NA	TGCGCCAGCAGCTTAAGGACACTGAACACTGAAGCTTTCTTT	CASSLRTLNTEAFF
TRBV11-2	NA	TRBJ2-6	NA	TGTGCCAGCAGCTTAGTTCGGGGGGCGGCCAACGTCCTGACTTTC	CASSLVRGAANVLTF
TRBV6-1	NA	TRBJ2-4	NA	TGTGCCAGCAGTGAAGGGGTAGCCAAAAACATTCAGTACTTC	CASSEGVAKNIQYF
TRBV6-5	once	TRBJ2-5	TRBD2	TGTGCCAGCAGGCCGGGTAGCGGGAGGGAAGAGACCCAGTACTTC	CASRPGSGREETQYF
TRBV9	few	TRBJ1-1	NA	TGTGCCAGCAGCGTAGCTCCGCAAAGGAACACTGAAGCTTTCTTT	CASSVAPQRNTEAFF
TRBV10-2	NA	TRBJ2-7	TRBD2	TGCGCCAGCAACGCCGGACGGGGACTAGCGGGTGAGCTCGAGCAGTACTTC	CASNAGRGLAGELEQYF
TRBV7-9	NA	TRBJ2-1	TRBD2	TGTGCCAGCAGCTTAGTAGCGGGCCGCGCATACAATGAGCAGTTCTTC	CASSLVAGRAYNEQFF
TRBV6-1	NA	TRBJ2-2	NA	TGTGCCAGCAGGACGGGTCGGGGCACCGGGGAGCTGTTTTTT	CASRTGRGTGELFF
TRBV27	NA	TRBJ1-1	NA	TGTGCCAGCAGCATGACAGGCCTGGGGTACACTGAAGCTTTCTTT	CASSMTGLGYTEAFF
TRBV30	NA	TRBJ1-4	TRBD1	TGTGCCATGGAGGTCCTCGGGACAGGGACTGAAAAACTGTTTTTT	CAMEVLGTGTEKLFF
TRBV25-1	NA	TRBJ2-2	NA	TGTGCCAGCAGTGAATGGCTCGGGGAGCTGTTTTTT	CASSEWLGELFF